This T cell receptor beta chain was obtained from a study of T cell repertoires in cytomegalovirus infection. Turning to the study itself: Indications of both CMV infection and matching HLA type were provided by public TCR beta signatures.

In regard to this clonotype: The target antigen is unknown.

TCRdb reprocessed the reads via MiXCR and lists one record per CDR3 protein. The table includes around 800,000 distinct CDR3 sequences, about 30% detected once. Notes on the study in general: There were HLA-C-restricted CMV-specific TCR beta clonotypes dominating the ex vivo response.

The CDR3 covers 14 residues. V was cut by 3 bases and J by 0 bases, with 7 bases left in between. The chain couples TRBV12-3 or TRBV12-4 to TRBJ2-3, with D uncertain. The receptor was derived from a human donor in good health (CMV status not recorded). Some clones in this sample may be carry-over from other donors' samples. The sequencing used cultured CD8+ T cells from PBMCs, collected from culture after CMV antigen stimulation. CDR3 in amino acids: CASSFPKSTDTQYF. The CDR3 nucleotides read TGTGCCAGCAGTTTCCCCAAGAGCACAGATACGCAGTATTTT.